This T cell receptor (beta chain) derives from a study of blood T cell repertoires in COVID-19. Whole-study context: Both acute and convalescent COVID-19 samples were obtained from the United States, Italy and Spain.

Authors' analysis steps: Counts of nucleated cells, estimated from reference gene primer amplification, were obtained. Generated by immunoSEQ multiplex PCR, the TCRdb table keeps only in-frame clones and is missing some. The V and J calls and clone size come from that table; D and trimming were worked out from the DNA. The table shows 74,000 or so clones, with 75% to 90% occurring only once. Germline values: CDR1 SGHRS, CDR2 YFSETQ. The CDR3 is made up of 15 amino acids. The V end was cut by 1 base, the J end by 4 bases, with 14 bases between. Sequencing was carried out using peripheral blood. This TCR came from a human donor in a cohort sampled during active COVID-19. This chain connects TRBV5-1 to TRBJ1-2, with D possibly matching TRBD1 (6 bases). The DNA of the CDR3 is TGCGCCAGCAGCTTGTCTGGTAGCAGGGGCTATGGCTACACCTTC. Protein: CASSLSGSRGYGYTF.